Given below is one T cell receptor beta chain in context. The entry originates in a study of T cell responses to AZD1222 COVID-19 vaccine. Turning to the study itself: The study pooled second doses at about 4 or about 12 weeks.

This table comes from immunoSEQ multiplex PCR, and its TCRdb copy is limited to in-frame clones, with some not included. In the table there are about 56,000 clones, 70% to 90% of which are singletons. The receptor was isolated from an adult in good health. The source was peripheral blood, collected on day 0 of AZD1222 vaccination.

CDR3 in DNA: TGTGCCACCAGCAGAAATCCAGGGGTTGGCGACACTGAAGCTTTCTTT. Translated: CATSRNPGVGDTEAFF. The V and J genes are TRBV15 and TRBJ1-1; D is perhaps TRBD1 (6 bases). Germline V gene sequence: CDR1 LNHNV, CDR2 YYDKDF (reference sequence). CDR3 length: 16 residues. Between the trimmed V and J ends, which lost 2 bases and 3 bases, there was a span of 16 bases.